The present T cell receptor beta chain was sequenced within a study of T cell responses to AZD1222 COVID-19 vaccine. In regard to this clone: The target antigen is unknown.

This CDR3 is 14 amino acids long. V was shortened by 10 bases and J by 2 bases, with 12 bases between the two germline ends. CDR1 WSHSY and CDR2 SAAADI come from the germline V gene. Sequenced by immunoSEQ multiplex PCR; TCRdb stores in-frame clones only, minus some. The repertoire consists of under 200,000 clones, with roughly nine tenths occurring once and the leading ten covering around 1.8%. Points from the study as a whole: Dominant at 160-218 and 743-854, vaccine-associated CD4 TCRs also spanned spike. Mostly white British, mostly female donors; authors suggested clonal diversity may be underestimated.

J is TRBJ2-6 and V is TRBV10-2; D not certain. This sample comprised peripheral blood, obtained on day 0 of AZD1222 vaccination. This TCR was recovered from an adult in good health. CDR3 residues: CATSREAGANVLTF. CDR3 sequence (DNA): TGCGCCACCAGCCGAGAGGCTGGGGCCAACGTCCTGACTTTC.